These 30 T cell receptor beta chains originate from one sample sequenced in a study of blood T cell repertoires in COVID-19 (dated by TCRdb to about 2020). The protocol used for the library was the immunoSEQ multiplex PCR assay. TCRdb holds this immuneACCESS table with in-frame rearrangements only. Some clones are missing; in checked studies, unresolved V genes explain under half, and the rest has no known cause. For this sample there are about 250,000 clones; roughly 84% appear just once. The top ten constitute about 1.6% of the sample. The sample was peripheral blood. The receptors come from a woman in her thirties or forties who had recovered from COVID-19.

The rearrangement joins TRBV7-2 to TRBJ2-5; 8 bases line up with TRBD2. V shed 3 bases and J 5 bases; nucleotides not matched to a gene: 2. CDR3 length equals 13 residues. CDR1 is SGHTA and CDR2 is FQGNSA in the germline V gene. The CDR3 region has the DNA TGTGCCAGCAGCTTCCCGGGAGGGGAGACCCAGTACTTC. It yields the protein CASSFPGGETQYF.

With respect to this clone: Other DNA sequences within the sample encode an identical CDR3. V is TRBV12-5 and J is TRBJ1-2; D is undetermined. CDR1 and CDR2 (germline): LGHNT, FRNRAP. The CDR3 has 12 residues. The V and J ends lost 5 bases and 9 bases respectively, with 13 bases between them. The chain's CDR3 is CASGPVAGRYTF. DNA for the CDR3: TGTGCTAGTGGTCCCGTAGCCGGCCGCTACACCTTC.

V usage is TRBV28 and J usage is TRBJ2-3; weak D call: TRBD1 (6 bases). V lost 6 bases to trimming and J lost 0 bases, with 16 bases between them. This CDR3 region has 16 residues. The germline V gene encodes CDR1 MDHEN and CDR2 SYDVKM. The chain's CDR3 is CASSTVDSYSTDTQYF. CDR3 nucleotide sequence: TGTGCCAGCAGCACCGTGGACAGCTATAGCACAGATACGCAGTATTTT.

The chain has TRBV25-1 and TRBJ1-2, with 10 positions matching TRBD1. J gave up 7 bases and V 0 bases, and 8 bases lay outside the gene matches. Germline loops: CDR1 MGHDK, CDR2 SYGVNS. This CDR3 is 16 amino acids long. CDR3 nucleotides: TGTGCCAGCAGTGAATATAGGGGACAGGGGTTAGGTGGCTACACCTTC. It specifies CASSEYRGQGLGGYTF.

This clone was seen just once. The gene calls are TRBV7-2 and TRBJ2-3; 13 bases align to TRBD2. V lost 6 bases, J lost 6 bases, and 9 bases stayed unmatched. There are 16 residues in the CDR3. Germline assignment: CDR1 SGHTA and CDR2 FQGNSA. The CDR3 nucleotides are TGTGCCAGCAGTGAGCCGGGACTAGCGGGGATGGATACGCAGTATTTT. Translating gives CASSEPGLAGMDTQYF.

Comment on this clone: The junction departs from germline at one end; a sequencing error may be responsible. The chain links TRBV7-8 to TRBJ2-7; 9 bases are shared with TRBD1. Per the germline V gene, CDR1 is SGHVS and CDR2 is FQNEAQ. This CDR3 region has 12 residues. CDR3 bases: TGTGCCAGCAGCTTAGTCAATGGGGACAGGGTCTTC. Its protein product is CASSLVNGDRVF.

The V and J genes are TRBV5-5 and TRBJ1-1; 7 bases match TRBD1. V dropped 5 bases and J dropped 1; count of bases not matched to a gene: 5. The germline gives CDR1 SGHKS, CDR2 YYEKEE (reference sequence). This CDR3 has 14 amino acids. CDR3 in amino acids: CASRPGQWNTEAFF. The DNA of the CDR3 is TGTGCCAGCAGACCGGGACAGTGGAACACTGAAGCTTTCTTT.

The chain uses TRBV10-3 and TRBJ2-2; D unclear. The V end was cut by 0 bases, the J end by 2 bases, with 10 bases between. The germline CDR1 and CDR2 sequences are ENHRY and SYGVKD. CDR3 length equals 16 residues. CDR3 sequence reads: CAISESYQLNTGELFF. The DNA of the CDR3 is TGTGCCATCAGTGAGTCATATCAGTTAAACACCGGGGAGCTGTTTTTT.

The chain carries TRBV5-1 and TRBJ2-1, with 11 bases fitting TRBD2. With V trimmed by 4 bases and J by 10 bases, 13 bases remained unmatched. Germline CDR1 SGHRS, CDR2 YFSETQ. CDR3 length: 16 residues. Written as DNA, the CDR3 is TGCGCCAGCAGCGGGGAAATTAGCGGGGGGGCCTCCGAGCAGTTCTTC. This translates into CASSGEISGGASEQFF.

CDR3 sequence reads: CASSHEGQPQHF. CDR3 DNA: TGTGCCAGCAGCCATGAGGGTCAGCCCCAGCATTTT. This chain connects TRBV4-2 to TRBJ1-5; D gene unclear. Trimming removed 3 bases at V and 6 bases at J, with 6 bases between. Germline CDR1 LGHNA, CDR2 YNFKEQ. The CDR3 runs 12 residues.

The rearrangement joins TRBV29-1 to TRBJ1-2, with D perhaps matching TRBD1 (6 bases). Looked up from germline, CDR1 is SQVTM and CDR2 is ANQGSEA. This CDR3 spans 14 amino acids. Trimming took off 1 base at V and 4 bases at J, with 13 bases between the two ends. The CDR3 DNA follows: TGCAGCGTTGAAGGTGGGGGGGCAGGCTATGGCTACACCTTC. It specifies CSVEGGGAGYGYTF.

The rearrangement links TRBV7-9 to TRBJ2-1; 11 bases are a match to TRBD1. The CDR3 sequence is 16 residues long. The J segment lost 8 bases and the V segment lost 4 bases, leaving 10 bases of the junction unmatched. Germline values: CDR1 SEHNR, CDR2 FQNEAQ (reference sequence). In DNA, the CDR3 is TGTGCCAGCAGCTCCTTAGGGACAGGGGGAATGCATGAGCAGTTCTTC. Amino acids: CASSSLGTGGMHEQFF.

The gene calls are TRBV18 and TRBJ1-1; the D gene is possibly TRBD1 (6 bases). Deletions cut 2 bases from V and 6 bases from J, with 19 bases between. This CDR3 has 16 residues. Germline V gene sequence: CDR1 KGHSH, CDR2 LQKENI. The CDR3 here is CASSPSSGSGGAEAFF. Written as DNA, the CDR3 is TGTGCCAGCTCACCAAGCTCGGGGTCGGGGGGCGCTGAAGCTTTCTTT.

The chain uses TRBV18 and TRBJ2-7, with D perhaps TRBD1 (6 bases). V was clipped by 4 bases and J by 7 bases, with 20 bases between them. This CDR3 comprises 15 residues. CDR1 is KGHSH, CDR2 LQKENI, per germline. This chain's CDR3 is CASSRVAGALLEQYF. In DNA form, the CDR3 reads TGTGCCAGCTCACGGGTAGCAGGGGCCCTCCTGGAGCAGTACTTC.

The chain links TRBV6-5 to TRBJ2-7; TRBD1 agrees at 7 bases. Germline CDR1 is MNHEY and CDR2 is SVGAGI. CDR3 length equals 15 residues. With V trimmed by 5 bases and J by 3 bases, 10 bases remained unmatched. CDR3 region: CASSQRSDRDYEQYF. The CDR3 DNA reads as TGTGCCAGCAGTCAGAGGAGTGACAGGGACTACGAGCAGTACTTC.

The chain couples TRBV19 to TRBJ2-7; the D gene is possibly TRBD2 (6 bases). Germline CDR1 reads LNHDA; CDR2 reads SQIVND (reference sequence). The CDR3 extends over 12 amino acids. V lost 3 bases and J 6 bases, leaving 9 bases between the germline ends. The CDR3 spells CASSIPGSEQYF. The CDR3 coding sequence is TGTGCCAGTAGTATCCCCGGGAGCGAGCAGTACTTC.

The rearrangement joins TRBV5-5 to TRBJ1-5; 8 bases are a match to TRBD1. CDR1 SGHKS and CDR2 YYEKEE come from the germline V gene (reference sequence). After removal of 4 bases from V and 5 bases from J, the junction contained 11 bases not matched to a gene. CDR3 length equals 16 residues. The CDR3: CASSATLTGAHQPQHF. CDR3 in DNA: TGTGCCAGCAGCGCGACCCTGACAGGGGCCCATCAGCCCCAGCATTTT.

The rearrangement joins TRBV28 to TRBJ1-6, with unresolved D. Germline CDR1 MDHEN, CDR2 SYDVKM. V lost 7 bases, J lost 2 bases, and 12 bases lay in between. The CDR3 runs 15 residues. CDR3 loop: CASTSTGTYNSPLHF. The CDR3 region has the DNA TGTGCCAGCACTTCAACCGGGACCTATAATTCACCCCTCCACTTT.

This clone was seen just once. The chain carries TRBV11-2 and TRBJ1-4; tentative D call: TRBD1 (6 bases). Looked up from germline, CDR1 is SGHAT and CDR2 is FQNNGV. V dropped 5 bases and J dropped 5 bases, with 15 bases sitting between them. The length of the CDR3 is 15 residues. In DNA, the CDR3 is TGTGCCAGCAGCGGTATGACAGGCAGGAATGAAAAACTGTTTTTT. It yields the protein CASSGMTGRNEKLFF.

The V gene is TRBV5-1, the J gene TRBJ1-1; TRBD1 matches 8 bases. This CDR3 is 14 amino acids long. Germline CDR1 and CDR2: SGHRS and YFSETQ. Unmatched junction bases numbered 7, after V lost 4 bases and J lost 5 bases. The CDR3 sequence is CASSTGQGWTEAFF. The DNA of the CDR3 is TGCGCCAGCAGCACCGGACAGGGATGGACTGAAGCTTTCTTT.

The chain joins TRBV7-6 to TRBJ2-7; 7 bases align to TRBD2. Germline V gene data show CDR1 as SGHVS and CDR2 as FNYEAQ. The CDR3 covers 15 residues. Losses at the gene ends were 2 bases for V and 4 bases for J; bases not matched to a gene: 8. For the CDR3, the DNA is TGTGCCAGCAGCTTATTAGAAGCGGGGAGGTACGAGCAGTACTTC. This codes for CASSLLEAGRYEQYF.

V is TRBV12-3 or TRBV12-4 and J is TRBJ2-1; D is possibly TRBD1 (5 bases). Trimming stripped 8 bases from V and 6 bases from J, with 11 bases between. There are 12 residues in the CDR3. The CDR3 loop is CASLGHSNEQFF. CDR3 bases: TGTGCCAGCCTCGGACACTCCAATGAGCAGTTCTTC.

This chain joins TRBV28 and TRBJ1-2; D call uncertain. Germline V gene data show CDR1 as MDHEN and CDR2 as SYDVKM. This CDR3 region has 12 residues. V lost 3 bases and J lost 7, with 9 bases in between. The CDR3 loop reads CASSFNLIGYTF. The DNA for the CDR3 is TGTGCCAGCAGTTTCAACCTAATTGGCTACACCTTC.

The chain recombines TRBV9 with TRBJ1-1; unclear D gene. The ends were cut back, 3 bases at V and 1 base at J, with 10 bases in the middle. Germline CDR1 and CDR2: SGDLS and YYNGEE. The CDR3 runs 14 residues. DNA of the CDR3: TGTGCCAGCAGCGCCTCAGGCCCGAACACTGAAGCTTTCTTT. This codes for CASSASGPNTEAFF.

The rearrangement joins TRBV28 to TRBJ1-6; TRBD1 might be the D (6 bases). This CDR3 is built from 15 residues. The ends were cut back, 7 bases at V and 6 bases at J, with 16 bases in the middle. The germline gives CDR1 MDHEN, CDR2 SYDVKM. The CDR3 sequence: CASTMGDRFNSPLHF. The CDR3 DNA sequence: TGTGCCAGCACCATGGGTGACAGGTTTAATTCACCCCTCCACTTT. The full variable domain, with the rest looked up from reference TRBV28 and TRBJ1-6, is DVKVTQSSRYLVKRTGEKVFLECVQDMDHENMFWYRQDPGLGLRLIYFSYDVKMKEKGDIPEGYSVSREKKERFSLILESASTNQTSMYLCASTMGDRFNSPLHFGNGTRLTVT.

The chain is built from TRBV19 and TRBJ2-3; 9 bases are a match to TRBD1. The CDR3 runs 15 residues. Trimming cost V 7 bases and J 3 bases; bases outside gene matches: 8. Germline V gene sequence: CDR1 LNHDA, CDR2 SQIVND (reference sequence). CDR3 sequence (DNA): TGTGCCAGTACTCGACCGGGACAGGGAACAGATACGCAGTATTTT. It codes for CASTRPGQGTDTQYF.

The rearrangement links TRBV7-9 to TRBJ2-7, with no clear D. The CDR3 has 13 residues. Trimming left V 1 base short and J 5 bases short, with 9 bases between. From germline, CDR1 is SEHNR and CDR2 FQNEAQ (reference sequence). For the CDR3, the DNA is TGTGCCAGCAGCTTAGGTTCCGAGGACGAGCAGTACTTC. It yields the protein CASSLGSEDEQYF. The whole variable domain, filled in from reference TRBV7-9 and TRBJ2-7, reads DTGVSQNPRHKITKRGQNVTFRCDPISEHNRLYWYRQTLGQGPEFLTYFQNEAQLEKSRLLSDRFSAERPKGSFSTLEIQRTEQGDSAMYLCASSLGSEDEQYFGPGTRLTVT.

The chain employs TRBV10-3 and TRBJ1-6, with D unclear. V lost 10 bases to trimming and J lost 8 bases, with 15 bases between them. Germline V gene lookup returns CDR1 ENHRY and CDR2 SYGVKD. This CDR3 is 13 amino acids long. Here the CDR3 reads CATRPRSDSPLHF. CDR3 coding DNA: TGTGCCACGCGGCCCCGAAGTGATTCACCCCTCCACTTT.

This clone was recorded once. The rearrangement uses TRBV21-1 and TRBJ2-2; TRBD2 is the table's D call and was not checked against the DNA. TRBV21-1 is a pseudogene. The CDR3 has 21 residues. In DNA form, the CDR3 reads TGTGCCAGCAGCAAAGCAGGAGGGGACTTTTCGGAGACTAAGGACACCGGGGAGCTGTTTTTT. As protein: CASSKAGGDFSETKDTGELFF.

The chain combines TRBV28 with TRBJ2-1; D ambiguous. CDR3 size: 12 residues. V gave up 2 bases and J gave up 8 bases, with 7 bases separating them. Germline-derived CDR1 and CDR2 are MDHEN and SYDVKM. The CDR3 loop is CASSLAQDEQFF. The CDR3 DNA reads TGTGCCAGCAGTTTAGCGCAGGATGAGCAGTTCTTC.